These 17 T cell receptor beta chains share one sample of origin, sequenced in a study of response to subunit inactivated influenza vaccine (dated by TCRdb to the late 2010s). Libraries were constructed by RT-PCR. For sequencing, an Illumina HiSeq 2500 was employed. The public reads were run again by TCRdb, first through fastp at Q25 and then through MiXCR, and only productive beta chains were kept. Every entry covers one CDR3 protein and lists the most common genes and DNA from its rows. Counted in this sample were roughly 190,000 distinct CDR3 sequences; 10% to 15% of them appeared once. The ten largest make up less than 30% of the sample. This sample also belongs to another study, concerning T cells expressing NK-cell markers. Taken from the second paper: The TCR beta cDNA libraries were made using 5'RACE template switching, a step that added both a universal primer site and unique molecular identifiers.

The sample here was CD8+ T cells sorted from PBMCs, taken 12 days after vaccination. These receptors all stem from a man between 45 and 60 years old who received an inactivated influenza vaccine. Donor details come from another sample of the same person, matched by shared clones.

The chain joins TRBV28 to TRBJ2-6, with no clear D. Germline loops: CDR1 MDHEN, CDR2 SYDVKM. V lost 6 bases to trimming and J lost 1 base, with 13 bases between them. The CDR3 is 16 residues long. The CDR3 protein is CASSFLERSGANVLTF. The CDR3 bases are TGTGCCAGCAGCTTCCTAGAAAGGTCTGGGGCCAACGTCCTGACTTTC.

As concerns this clonotype: Being one base from a much bigger clone, this may be a read error. The chain couples TRBV29-1 to TRBJ2-1; D perhaps matches TRBD2 (5 bases). Deletions cut 3 bases from V and 3 bases from J, with 15 bases between. Germline V gene data show CDR1 as SQVTM and CDR2 as ANQGSEA. This CDR3 has 15 residues. CDR3 sequence: CSVEGGLLYYNEQFF. The CDR3 bases are TGCAGCGTTGAGGGTGGACTTCTGTACTACAATGAGCAGTTCTTC.

This clonotype was counted ten times or more. V usage is TRBV6-1 and J usage is TRBJ1-1; D uncertain. The germline V and J ends were trimmed by 7 bases and 4 bases, with 10 bases remaining between them. The CDR3 is made up of 12 amino acids. The V gene's germline CDR1 is MNHNS and CDR2 SASEGT. CDR3 sequence: CASNKGSTEAFF. CDR3 bases: TGTGCCAGCAACAAGGGAAGCACTGAAGCTTTCTTT.

This clonotype appeared many times. This chain links TRBV24-1 with TRBJ1-5, with D uncertain. V was cut by 4 bases and J by 7 bases, with 10 bases left in between. The CDR3 is made up of 13 amino acids. The germline V gene encodes CDR1 KGHDR and CDR2 SFDVKD. CDR3 nucleotide sequence: TGTGCCACCAGTGAAACTACAAAGCAGCCCCAGCATTTT. Its translation: CATSETTKQPQHF.

The V gene is TRBV6-1, the J gene TRBJ2-3; TRBD2 aligns across 12 bases. Germline trimming cut 6 bases from V and 2 bases from J; bases unmatched to any gene: 6. The germline V gene encodes CDR1 MNHNS and CDR2 SASEGT. The CDR3 runs 16 residues. As DNA, the CDR3 is TGTGCCAGCAGGGCTCTAGCGGGGGGGGCCACAGATACGCAGTATTTT. Residues: CASRALAGGATDTQYF.

This clonotype was picked up many times. The chain couples TRBV25-1 to TRBJ2-7; D is uncertain. The CDR3 is made up of 13 amino acids. The germline V gene has CDR1 MGHDK and CDR2 SYGVNS. Trimming removed 6 bases from V and 0 bases from J, with 9 bases in between. CDR3 nucleotides: TGTGCCAGCAGCCTTCAGAGCTCCTACGAGCAGTACTTC. Amino acids: CASSLQSSYEQYF.

The rearrangement joins TRBV12-3 or TRBV12-4 to TRBJ2-5; no clear D gene. The length of the CDR3 is 14 residues. V was clipped by 5 bases and J by 5 bases, with 15 bases between them. The chain's CDR3 is CASSQPTDLETQYF. DNA of the CDR3: TGTGCCAGCAGTCAACCGACTGATCTGGAGACCCAGTACTTC.

The chain employs TRBV28 and TRBJ2-7; D uncertain. From germline, CDR1 is MDHEN and CDR2 SYDVKM. The V end was cut by 5 bases, the J end by 0 bases, with 14 bases between. The CDR3 totals 15 residues. In DNA, the CDR3 is TGTGCCAGCAGTCTCACGGCGTTTAGCTCCTACGAGCAGTACTTC. Protein: CASSLTAFSSYEQYF.

This clonotype appeared a few times. This sequence joins TRBV6-2 or TRBV6-3 and TRBJ2-4; D is uncertain. V was trimmed by 6 bases and J by 0 bases, leaving 9 bases between them. Germline V gene data show CDR1 as MNHEY and CDR2 as SVGEGT. CDR3 length equals 14 residues. CDR3 region: CASRLTVAKNIQYF. In DNA, the CDR3 is TGTGCCAGCAGACTCACCGTAGCCAAAAACATTCAGTACTTC.

This clonotype was counted a few times. The chain has TRBV7-9 and TRBJ2-2; maybe TRBD1 (6 bases). The ends were cut back, 10 bases at V and 6 bases at J, with 12 bases in the middle. Germline CDR1 and CDR2: SEHNR and FQNEAQ (reference sequence). CDR3 size: 12 residues. Written as DNA, the CDR3 is TGTGCCAAACAGGGAAGGGCCGGGGAGCTGTTTTTT. Translating it yields CAKQGRAGELFF.

CDR3 amino acids: CASSLKRGTEAFF. The CDR3 nucleotides read TGTGCCAGCAGCTTAAAACGCGGGACTGAAGCTTTCTTT. V usage is TRBV7-9 and J usage is TRBJ1-1; no definite D call. V was trimmed by 2 bases and J by 5 bases, leaving 9 bases between them. In germline, CDR1 is SEHNR, CDR2 FQNEAQ (reference sequence). There are 13 residues in the CDR3.

This clonotype was seen more than once but under ten times. V and J are TRBV2 and TRBJ1-1, with D tentatively TRBD1 (6 bases). Germline-derived CDR1 and CDR2 are SNHLY and FYNNEI. The length of the CDR3 is 12 residues. V was pared by 5 bases and J by 7 bases, with 11 bases between. CDR3 coding DNA: TGTGCCAGCAGTACAGGGCGGTTTGAAGCTTTCTTT. Amino acid sequence: CASSTGRFEAFF.

This clonotype came up a few times. The gene calls are TRBV29-1 and TRBJ2-1; 10 bases map to TRBD2. The CDR3 consists of 13 residues. Germline V lookup: CDR1 SQVTM, CDR2 ANQGSEA. V was pared by 6 bases and J by 4 bases, with 3 bases of the junction left unmatched. This CDR3 reads CSVSGGDYNEQFF. The CDR3 DNA sequence: TGCAGCGTCAGCGGGGGGGATTACAATGAGCAGTTCTTC.

The chain links TRBV3-1 to TRBJ2-1; D is undetermined. The CDR3 covers 16 residues. Germline V gene data show CDR1 as LGHDT and CDR2 as YNNKEL (reference sequence). Trimming left V 3 bases short and J 5 bases short, with 17 bases between. The CDR3 bases are TGTGCCAGCAGCCAGAATACCAGGAGTCGAAACAATGAGCAGTTCTTC. This sequence encodes CASSQNTRSRNNEQFF.

This clonotype was counted many times. V usage is TRBV12-3 or TRBV12-4 and J usage is TRBJ1-1; D is perhaps TRBD1 (5 bases). Trimming left V 3 bases short and J 3 bases short, with 11 bases between. This CDR3 is 14 amino acids long. The CDR3 region has the DNA TGTGCCAGCAGTTTTGGGGGAGGGCACACTGAAGCTTTCTTT. Its protein product is CASSFGGGHTEAFF.

The genes are TRBV12-3 or TRBV12-4 and TRBJ2-1; 10 bases map to TRBD1. This CDR3 contains 15 residues. Unmatched junction bases numbered 8, after V lost 5 bases and J lost 7 bases. CDR3 bases: TGTGCCAGCAGTCGAGACAGGGGGCTGGAAAATGAGCAGTTCTTC. Translating it yields CASSRDRGLENEQFF.

This clonotype has a count of ten or more. The chain has TRBV5-5 and TRBJ2-6; tentatively, D is TRBD1 (5 bases). The CDR3 has 17 residues. CDR1 and CDR2 from the germline V gene are SGHKS and YYEKEE (reference sequence). The V end lost 5 bases, the J end lost 1 base, and 16 bases lay between the germline ends. CDR3 protein: CASSGAVLLSGANVLTF. The CDR3 DNA is TGTGCCAGCAGTGGGGCCGTTCTTCTTTCTGGGGCCAACGTCCTGACTTTC.